These 26 T cell receptor beta chains were all obtained from the same sample, sequenced in a study of blood T cell repertoires in COVID-19. Sequencing used immunoSEQ multiplex PCR; TCRdb keeps in-frame clones, though not all of them. The profile covers under 65,000 clones, with 91% appearing a single time and 6.5% to 9.5% taken by the ten largest. The sequenced material came from peripheral blood. These receptors originate from a human donor in a cohort sampled during active COVID-19.

This chain uses TRBV7-2 with TRBJ2-7; TRBD1 matches 9 bases. J gave up 5 bases and V 5 bases, and 7 bases lay outside the gene matches. The V gene's germline CDR1 is SGHTA and CDR2 FQGNSA. The CDR3 consists of 14 residues. For the CDR3, the DNA is TGTGCCAGCAGCCGGGACAGGGCAAACGACGAGCAGTACTTC. Translation: CASSRDRANDEQYF.

By its share, this clone is medium-sized. The chain links TRBV12-1 to TRBJ2-1; TRBD2, the table's D call, lacks a check against the DNA. TRBV12-1 is reported as a pseudogene. This CDR3 is built from 10 residues. The CDR3 is CASSPGWQFF. DNA of the CDR3: TGTGCCAGCAGCCCCGGTTGGCAGTTCTTC.

This clone was seen just once. This chain connects TRBV5-7 to TRBJ2-5; TRBD1 aligns across 7 bases. TRBV5-7 is noted as an ORF with a role that remains uncertain. Trimming cost V 2 bases and J 2 bases; bases outside gene matches: 9. This CDR3 has 16 amino acids. CDR3 amino acids: CASSFRDSNTQETQYF. CDR3 DNA sequence: TGTGCCAGCAGCTTCCGGGACAGTAATACTCAAGAGACCCAGTACTTC.

The V and J genes are TRBV30 and TRBJ1-4, with 9 bases matching TRBD1. The CDR3 is made up of 15 amino acids. The V gene's germline CDR1 is GTSNPN and CDR2 SVGIG (reference sequence). The V and J ends lost 2 bases and 2 bases, in that order; junction bases with no gene match: 3. DNA of the CDR3: TGTGCCTGGAGTCGGGACAGGGTTACTAATGAAAAACTGTTTTTT. Protein product: CAWSRDRVTNEKLFF.

This sequence joins TRBV4-3 and TRBJ2-1, with D possibly matching TRBD2 (6 bases). This CDR3 spans 15 amino acids. Trimming removed 4 bases at V and 2 bases at J, with 12 bases between. Germline V gene sequence: CDR1 LGHNA, CDR2 YSLEER. In nucleotides, the CDR3 is TGCGCCAGCAGCCGGGCGGCTAGCGCCTACAATGAGCAGTTCTTC. It codes for CASSRAASAYNEQFF.

Only one count was recorded for this clone. In nucleotides, the CDR3 is TGTGCCAGTAGTCCAGGGTACTCTCGAACCTACGAGCAGTACTTC. Residues: CASSPGYSRTYEQYF. The chain couples TRBV19 to TRBJ2-7; TRBD1 is a possible D gene (5 bases). Germline V gene data show CDR1 as LNHDA and CDR2 as SQIVND (reference sequence). This CDR3 has 15 residues. V lost 5 bases and J 2 bases, leaving 16 bases between the germline ends.

V and J are TRBV7-9 and TRBJ2-7; D unresolved. Germline CDR1 reads SEHNR; CDR2 reads FQNEAQ (reference sequence). There are 11 residues in the CDR3. Trimming took off 6 bases at V and 4 bases at J, with 7 bases between the two ends. The CDR3 DNA sequence: TGTGCCAGCAGTTTGAGTTACGAGCAGTACTTC. This sequence encodes CASSLSYEQYF.

For the CDR3, the DNA is TGCGCCAGCAGCTTGACGGGACAGGGGCACACCGGGGAGCTGTTTTTT. This codes for CASSLTGQGHTGELFF. This chain connects TRBV5-1 to TRBJ2-2, with 10 nucleotides matching TRBD1. Germline trimming cut 1 base from V and 3 bases from J; bases unmatched to any gene: 3. The CDR3 contains 16 residues. CDR1 is SGHRS, CDR2 YFSETQ, per germline. The full variable domain, rest sourced from reference TRBV5-1 and TRBJ2-2, is KAGVTQTPRYLIKTRGQQVTLSCSPISGHRSVSWYQQTPGQGLQFLFEYFSETQRNKGNFPGRFSGRQFSNSRSEMNVSTLELGDSALYLCASSLTGQGHTGELFFGEGSRLTVL.

This chain uses TRBV5-1 with TRBJ1-4, with TRBD1 matching 9 bases. V lost 1 base to trimming and J lost 6 bases; unmatched junction nucleotides: 7. Germline V gene lookup returns CDR1 SGHRS and CDR2 YFSETQ. The length of the CDR3 is 16 residues. The CDR3 protein is CASSLLGQGNHEKLFF. The CDR3, as DNA: TGCGCCAGCAGCTTGCTCGGACAGGGGAACCATGAAAAACTGTTTTTT.

This chain joins TRBV7-9 and TRBJ2-3, with D tentatively TRBD2 (5 bases). V lost 4 bases, J lost 4 bases, and 18 bases lay in between. This CDR3 has 16 residues. The germline CDR1 and CDR2 sequences are SEHNR and FQNEAQ (reference sequence). The CDR3 protein is CASSYSHRGAADTQYF. The CDR3 DNA is TGTGCCAGCAGCTATAGCCACCGTGGAGCGGCAGATACGCAGTATTTT.

V and J are TRBV7-6 and TRBJ1-1; 8 positions match TRBD1. The CDR3 contains 16 residues. The junction had 5 bases not matched to a gene; V was cut back by 2 bases and J by 0 bases. The germline V gene encodes CDR1 SGHVS and CDR2 FNYEAQ. The CDR3 loop reads CASSLPGQGLNTEAFF. CDR3 nucleotide sequence: TGTGCCAGCAGCTTACCCGGACAGGGTTTGAACACTGAAGCTTTCTTT.

J is TRBJ2-2 and V is TRBV29-1; TRBD2 aligns across 9 bases. V lost 2 bases to trimming and J lost 9 bases; unmatched junction nucleotides: 13. Germline CDR1 and CDR2: SQVTM and ANQGSEA. The CDR3 consists of 16 residues. CDR3 nucleotide sequence: TGCAGCGTTGAACAACTAATCGCGGGGGGGGCCCGGGAGCTGTTTTTT. Amino acids: CSVEQLIAGGARELFF.

V usage is TRBV5-1 and J usage is TRBJ1-4, with 10 nucleotides matching TRBD1. V gave up 4 bases and J gave up 8 bases; unmatched junction bases: 8. The germline V gene encodes CDR1 SGHRS and CDR2 YFSETQ. This CDR3 comprises 15 residues. For the CDR3, the DNA is TGCGCCAGCAGCGAAGCCGGGACAGGGGACGAAAAACTGTTTTTT. It translates to CASSEAGTGDEKLFF.

V gene TRBV23-1 combines with J gene TRBJ2-7, with D possibly TRBD1 on 5 matching bases. TRBV23-1 is filed as an ORF, its function uncertain. This CDR3 has 15 amino acids. Trimming pared 9 bases from V and 5 bases from J, leaving 23 bases between. Written as DNA, the CDR3 is TGCGCCAGGGTCCCGACTGGAAACAGGCTGCACGAGCAGTACTTC. Encoded protein: CARVPTGNRLHEQYF.

Remarks on this clone: Other DNA sequences in this specimen translate into the identical CDR3. The rearrangement joins TRBV5-1 to TRBJ2-7; possibly TRBD1 for D (6 bases). Germline V gene sequence: CDR1 SGHRS, CDR2 YFSETQ. This CDR3 is built from 13 residues. V lost 4 bases, J lost 0 bases, and 8 bases lay in between. The CDR3 spells CASSLQGSYEQYF. CDR3 nucleotides: TGCGCCAGCAGCCTACAGGGCTCCTACGAGCAGTACTTC. Based on the CDR3 plus reference TRBV5-1 and TRBJ2-7, the full variable domain is KAGVTQTPRYLIKTRGQQVTLSCSPISGHRSVSWYQQTPGQGLQFLFEYFSETQRNKGNFPGRFSGRQFSNSRSEMNVSTLELGDSALYLCASSLQGSYEQYFGPGTRLTVT.

J is TRBJ2-7 and V is TRBV18; 8 nucleotides align to TRBD2. The germline V gene encodes CDR1 KGHSH and CDR2 LQKENI. This CDR3 comprises 14 residues. The V segment lost 3 bases and the J segment 4 bases; nucleotides outside the gene matches: 5. The CDR3 spells CASSPVAGQYEQYF. CDR3 sequence (DNA): TGTGCCAGCTCACCCGTAGCGGGGCAATACGAGCAGTACTTC.

CDR3 nucleotide sequence: TGTGCCAGCAGCTCACTCCGCGGGGGGATCACAGATACGCAGTATTTT. This codes for CASSSLRGGITDTQYF. The rearrangement joins TRBV7-3 to TRBJ2-3; the match to TRBD2 covers 8 bases. Germline CDR1 SGHTA, CDR2 FQGTGA. V gave up 4 bases and J gave up 2 bases; unmatched junction bases: 8. The CDR3 extends over 16 amino acids.

This clone is a singleton in its sample. The chain links TRBV9 to TRBJ1-2; 8 bases are shared with TRBD1. The CDR3 covers 14 residues. Germline V gene lookup returns CDR1 SGDLS and CDR2 YYNGEE. With V trimmed by 4 bases and J by 4 bases, 6 bases remained unmatched. The CDR3 spells CASSPRQGSYGYTF. The CDR3 DNA follows: TGTGCCAGCAGCCCGCGACAGGGGTCCTATGGCTACACCTTC.

The chain links TRBV29-1 to TRBJ1-1; 7 positions match TRBD1. The CDR3 loop spans 13 amino acids. The trim removed 5 bases at V and 5 bases at J, leaving 8 bases unmatched. CDR1 is SQVTM and CDR2 is ANQGSEA in the germline V gene. CDR3 region: CSVRTGFKTEAFF. The DNA of the CDR3 is TGCAGCGTTAGGACAGGATTCAAAACTGAAGCTTTCTTT. Full variable domain (rest looked up from reference TRBV29-1 and TRBJ1-1): SAVISQKPSRDICQRGTSLTIQCQVDSQVTMMFWYRQQPGQSLTLIATANQGSEATYESGFVIDKFPISRPNLTFSTLTVSNMSPEDSSIYLCSVRTGFKTEAFFGQGTRLTVV.

The chain is built from TRBV4-1 and TRBJ1-4; D gene ambiguous. The CDR3 is 15 residues long. Per germline, CDR1 MGHRA and CDR2 YSYEKL. The V end was cut by 4 bases, the J end by 6 bases, with 15 bases between. This CDR3 is CASSLSGILYEKLFF. In DNA form, the CDR3 reads TGCGCCAGCAGCCTTTCCGGGATCCTTTATGAAAAACTGTTTTTT.

This chain connects TRBV3-1 (or the pseudogene TRBV3-2) to TRBJ1-2; no definite D call. V gave up 5 bases and J gave up 8 bases, with 15 bases separating them. The CDR3 loop spans 13 amino acids. Per the germline V gene, CDR1 is LGHDT and CDR2 is YNNKEL (reference sequence). The CDR3 bases are TGTGCCAGCAGCTTTGGGCTCTCGGGAGGCTACACCTTC. Its protein product is CASSFGLSGGYTF.

The chain is built from TRBV11-3 and TRBJ1-1; TRBD1 agrees at 7 bases. CDR1 is SGHNT and CDR2 is YENEEA in the germline V gene. Germline trimming cut 5 bases from V and 6 bases from J; bases unmatched to any gene: 12. The CDR3 is made up of 15 amino acids. CDR3 bases: TGTGCCAGCAGCCAGGGGGTAGGAGTTCAGTCTGAAGCTTTCTTT. It codes for CASSQGVGVQSEAFF.

The chain links TRBV7-2 to TRBJ1-1; TRBD1 might be the D (5 bases). Trimming shortened V by 5 bases and J by 3 bases, and 13 bases separated the two germline ends. From germline, CDR1 is SGHTA and CDR2 FQGNSA. The CDR3 runs 14 residues. The CDR3 is CASSPRIRDTEAFF. For the CDR3, the DNA is TGTGCCAGCAGCCCCCGCATCAGGGACACTGAAGCTTTCTTT.

The chain couples TRBV29-1 to TRBJ2-7; D uncertain. This CDR3 has 12 residues. Germline V gives CDR1 SQVTM, CDR2 ANQGSEA. Trimming cost V 1 base and J 4 bases, with 8 bases left between them. CDR3 amino acids: CSVEVSLYEQYF. In DNA form, the CDR3 reads TGCAGCGTTGAAGTTTCCCTTTACGAGCAGTACTTC.

The V call is TRBV7-2, the J call TRBJ1-3, with 7 nucleotides matching TRBD1. From germline, CDR1 is SGHTA and CDR2 FQGNSA. The length of the CDR3 is 12 residues. The V gene end was trimmed by 4 bases and the J gene end by 14 bases; junction bases not matched to a gene: 8. The CDR3 DNA follows: TGTGCCAGCAGCTACAGACAGGGCGACTTATATTTT. Translation gives CASSYRQGDLYF.

The chain employs TRBV10-3 and TRBJ2-5; unclear D gene. With 1 base removed from V and 3 bases from J, the gap between germline ends came to 3 bases. This CDR3 is 12 amino acids long. Germline V gene data show CDR1 as ENHRY and CDR2 as SYGVKD. The CDR3 region is CAISEYKETQYF. The CDR3 DNA is TGTGCCATCAGTGAGTACAAAGAGACCCAGTACTTC.